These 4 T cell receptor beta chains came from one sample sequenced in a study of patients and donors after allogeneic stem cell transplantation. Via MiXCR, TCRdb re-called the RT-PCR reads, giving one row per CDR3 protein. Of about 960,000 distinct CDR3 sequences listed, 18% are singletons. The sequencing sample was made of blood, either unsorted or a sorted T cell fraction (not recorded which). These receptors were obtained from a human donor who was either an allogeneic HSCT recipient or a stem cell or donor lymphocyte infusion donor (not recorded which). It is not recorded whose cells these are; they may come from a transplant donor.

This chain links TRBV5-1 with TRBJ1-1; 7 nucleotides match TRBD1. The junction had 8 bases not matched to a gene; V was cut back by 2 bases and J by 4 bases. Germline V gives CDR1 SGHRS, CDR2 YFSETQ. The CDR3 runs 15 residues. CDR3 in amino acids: CASSLGGSGITEAFF. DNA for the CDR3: TGCGCCAGCAGCTTAGGGGGCAGCGGTATCACTGAAGCTTTCTTT.

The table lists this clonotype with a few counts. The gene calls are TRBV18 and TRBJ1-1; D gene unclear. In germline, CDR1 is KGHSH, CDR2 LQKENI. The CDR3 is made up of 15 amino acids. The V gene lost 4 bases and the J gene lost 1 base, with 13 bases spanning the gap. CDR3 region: CASSRVDRANTEAFF. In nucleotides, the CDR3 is TGTGCCAGCTCACGCGTTGATCGCGCGAACACTGAAGCTTTCTTT.

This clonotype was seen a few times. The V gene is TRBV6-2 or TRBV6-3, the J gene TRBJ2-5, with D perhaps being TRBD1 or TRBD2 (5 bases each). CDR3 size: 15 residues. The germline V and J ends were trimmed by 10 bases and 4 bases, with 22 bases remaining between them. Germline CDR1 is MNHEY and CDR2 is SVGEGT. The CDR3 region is CATNRDRRSAETQYF. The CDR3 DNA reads TGTGCCACCAACCGGGACCGAAGATCCGCAGAGACCCAGTACTTC.

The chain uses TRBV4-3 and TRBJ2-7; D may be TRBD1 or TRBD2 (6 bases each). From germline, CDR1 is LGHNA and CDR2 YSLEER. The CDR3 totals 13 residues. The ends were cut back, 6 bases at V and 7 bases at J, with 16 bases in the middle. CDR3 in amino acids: CASSGFPGAEQYF. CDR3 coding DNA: TGCGCCAGCAGTGGTTTTCCGGGGGCGGAGCAGTACTTC.